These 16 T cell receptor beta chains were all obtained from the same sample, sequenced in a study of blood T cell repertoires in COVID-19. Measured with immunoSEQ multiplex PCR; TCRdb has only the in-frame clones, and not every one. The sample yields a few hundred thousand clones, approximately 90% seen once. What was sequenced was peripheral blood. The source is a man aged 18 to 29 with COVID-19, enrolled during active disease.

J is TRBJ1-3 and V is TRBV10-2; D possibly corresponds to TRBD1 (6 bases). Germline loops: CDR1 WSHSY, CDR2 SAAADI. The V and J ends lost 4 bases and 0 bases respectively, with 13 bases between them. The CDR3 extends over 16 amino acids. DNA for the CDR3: TGCGCCAGCAGTGTTGGGGGCCTAAGCTCTGGAAACACCATATATTTT. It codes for CASSVGGLSSGNTIYF.

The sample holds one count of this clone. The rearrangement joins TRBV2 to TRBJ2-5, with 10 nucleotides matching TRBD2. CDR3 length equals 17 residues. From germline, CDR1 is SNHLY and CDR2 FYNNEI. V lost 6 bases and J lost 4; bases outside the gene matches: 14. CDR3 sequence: CASRVTSGAQQRETQYF. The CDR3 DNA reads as TGTGCCAGCAGGGTTACTAGCGGGGCCCAGCAAAGAGAGACCCAGTACTTC. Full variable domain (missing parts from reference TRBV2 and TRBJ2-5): EPEVTQTPSHQVTQMGQEVILRCVPISNHLYFYWYRQILGQKVEFLVSFYNNEISEKSEIFDDQFSVERPDGSNFTLKIRSTKLEDSAMYFCASRVTSGAQQRETQYFGPGTRLLVL.

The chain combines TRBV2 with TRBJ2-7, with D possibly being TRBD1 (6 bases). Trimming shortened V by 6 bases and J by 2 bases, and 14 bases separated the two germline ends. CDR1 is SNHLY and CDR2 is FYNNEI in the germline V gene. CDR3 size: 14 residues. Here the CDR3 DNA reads TGTGCCAGCAGGGGACCGGGACACACCTACGAGCAGTACTTC. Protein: CASRGPGHTYEQYF.

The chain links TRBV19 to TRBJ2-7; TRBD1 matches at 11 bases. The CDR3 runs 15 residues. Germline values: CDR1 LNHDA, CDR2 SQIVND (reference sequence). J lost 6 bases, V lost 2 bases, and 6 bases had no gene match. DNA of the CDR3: TGTGCCAGTAGTATAAGTGGACAGGGGGCCCCCGAGCAGTACTTC. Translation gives CASSISGQGAPEQYF.

The CDR3, as DNA: TGTGCCAGCAGCTTAACTCTGACCCCGTCAGGTGGCCCGGATACGCAGTATTTT. Its protein is CASSLTLTPSGGPDTQYF. This sequence joins TRBV13 and TRBJ2-3; D ambiguous. The CDR3 totals 18 residues. Trimming shortened V by 2 bases and J by 6 bases, and 24 bases separated the two germline ends. Looked up from germline, CDR1 is PRHDT and CDR2 is FYEKMQ (reference sequence).

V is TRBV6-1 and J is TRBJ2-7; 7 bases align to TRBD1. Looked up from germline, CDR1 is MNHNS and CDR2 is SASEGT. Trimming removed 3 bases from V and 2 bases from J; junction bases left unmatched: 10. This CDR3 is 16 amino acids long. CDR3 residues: CASSEIPGGQAYEQYF. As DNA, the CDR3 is TGTGCCAGCAGTGAGATCCCCGGTGGACAGGCCTACGAGCAGTACTTC.

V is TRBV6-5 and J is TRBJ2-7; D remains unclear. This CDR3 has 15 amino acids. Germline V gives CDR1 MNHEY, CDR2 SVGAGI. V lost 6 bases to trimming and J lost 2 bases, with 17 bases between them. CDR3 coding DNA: TGTGCCAGCAGGAGTAGCCCTCCCCCTACCTACGAGCAGTACTTC. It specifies CASRSSPPPTYEQYF.

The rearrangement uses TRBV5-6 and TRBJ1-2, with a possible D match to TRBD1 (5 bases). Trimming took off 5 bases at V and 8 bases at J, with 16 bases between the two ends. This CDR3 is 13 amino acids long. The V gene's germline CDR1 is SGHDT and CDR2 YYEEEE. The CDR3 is CASRVSGAAGYTF. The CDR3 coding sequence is TGTGCCAGCAGGGTGAGCGGGGCAGCCGGCTACACCTTC.

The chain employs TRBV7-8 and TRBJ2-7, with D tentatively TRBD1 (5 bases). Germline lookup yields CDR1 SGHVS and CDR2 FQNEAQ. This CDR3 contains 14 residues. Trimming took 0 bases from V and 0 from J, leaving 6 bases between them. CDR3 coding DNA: TGTGCCAGCAGCTTAGCGGGGCTCTCCTACGAGCAGTACTTC. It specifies CASSLAGLSYEQYF.

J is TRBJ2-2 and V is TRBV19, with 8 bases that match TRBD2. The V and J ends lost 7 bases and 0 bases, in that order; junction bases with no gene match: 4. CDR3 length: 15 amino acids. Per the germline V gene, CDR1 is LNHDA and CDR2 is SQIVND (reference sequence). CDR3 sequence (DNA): TGTGCCAGTACCTCCGGGGGGGCGAACACCGGGGAGCTGTTTTTT. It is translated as CASTSGGANTGELFF.

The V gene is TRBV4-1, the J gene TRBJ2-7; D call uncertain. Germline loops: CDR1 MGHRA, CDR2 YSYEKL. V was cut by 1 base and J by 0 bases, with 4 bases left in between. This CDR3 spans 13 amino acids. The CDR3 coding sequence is TGCGCCAGCAGCCAAGGCAGCTCCTACGAGCAGTACTTC. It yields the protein CASSQGSSYEQYF.

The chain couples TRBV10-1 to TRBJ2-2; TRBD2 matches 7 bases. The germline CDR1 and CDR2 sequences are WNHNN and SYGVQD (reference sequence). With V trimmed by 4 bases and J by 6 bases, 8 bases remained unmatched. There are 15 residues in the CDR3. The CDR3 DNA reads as TGCGCCAGCAGTGGCGGACTAGGAAGAGCCGGGGAGCTGTTTTTT. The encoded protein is CASSGGLGRAGELFF.

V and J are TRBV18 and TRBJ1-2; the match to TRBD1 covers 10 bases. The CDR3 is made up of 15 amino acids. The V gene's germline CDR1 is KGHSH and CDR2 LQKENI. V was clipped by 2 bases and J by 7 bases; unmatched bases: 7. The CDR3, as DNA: TGTGCCAGCTCACCATCGGGGGACAGGGGAGGTGGCTACACCTTC. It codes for CASSPSGDRGGGYTF.

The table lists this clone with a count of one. The CDR3 protein is CASSPLDRGLNYQSPLHF. The CDR3 bases are TGTGCCAGCTCACCCCTAGACAGGGGTCTTAATTATCAATCACCCCTCCACTTT. V usage is TRBV18 and J usage is TRBJ1-6, with 8 bases that match TRBD1. The trim removed 3 bases at V and 10 bases at J, leaving 17 bases unmatched. The germline CDR1 and CDR2 sequences are KGHSH and LQKENI. The CDR3 runs 18 residues.

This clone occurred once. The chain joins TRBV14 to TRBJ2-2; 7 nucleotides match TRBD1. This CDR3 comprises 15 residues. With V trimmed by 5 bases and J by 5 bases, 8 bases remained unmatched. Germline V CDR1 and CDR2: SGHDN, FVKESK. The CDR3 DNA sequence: TGTGCCAGCAGCAAGACAGGGATAAGTACCGGGGAGCTGTTTTTT. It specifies CASSKTGISTGELFF.

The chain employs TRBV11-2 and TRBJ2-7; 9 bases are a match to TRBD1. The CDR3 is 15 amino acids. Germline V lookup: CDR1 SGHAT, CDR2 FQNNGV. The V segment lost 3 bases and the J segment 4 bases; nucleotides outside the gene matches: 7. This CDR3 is CASSFVQGAEYEQYF. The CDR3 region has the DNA TGTGCCAGCAGCTTCGTACAGGGGGCAGAATACGAGCAGTACTTC. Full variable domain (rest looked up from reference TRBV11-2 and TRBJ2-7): EAGVAQSPRYKIIEKRQSVAFWCNPISGHATLYWYQQILGQGPKLLIQFQNNGVVDDSQLPKDRFSAERLKGVDSTLKIQPAKLEDSAVYLCASSFVQGAEYEQYFGPGTRLTVT.